One sample yielded the 23 T cell receptor beta chains listed below, sequenced in a study of post-analysis software for immune sequencing data. Study-wide findings and caveats: Relative to controls, patients had five TRBV segments at higher frequency, with TRBV5-6, TRBV5-1 and TRBV20-1 among these.

No antigen has been assigned to these receptors. Presence of unique molecular identifiers characterized the TCR beta cDNA libraries. MiXCR, run by TCRdb on the PCR reads, gives a single entry per CDR3 protein. The profile covers a few hundred thousand distinct CDR3 sequences, with about a third appearing a single time and about an eighth taken by the ten largest. The specimen sequenced was blood. The origin of the receptors is a girl aged 10 to 17 with multiple sclerosis.

This clonotype was picked up a small number of times. This rearrangement joins TRBV5-1 to TRBJ2-3; 10 nucleotides align to TRBD2. Germline CDR1 reads SGHRS; CDR2 reads YFSETQ. After removal of 1 base from V and 3 bases from J, the junction contained 5 bases not matched to a gene. This CDR3 is built from 16 residues. CDR3 amino acids: CASSLMSGGGTDTQYF. CDR3 in DNA: TGCGCCAGCAGCTTGATGAGCGGGGGGGGAACAGATACGCAGTATTTT.

The J gene is TRBJ1-1, the V gene TRBV10-2; 7 bases align to TRBD1. Per the germline V gene, CDR1 is WSHSY and CDR2 is SAAADI. Trimming cost V 6 bases and J 3 bases; bases outside gene matches: 4. The CDR3 runs 13 residues. Here the CDR3 DNA reads TGCGCCAGCAGAGCGGACAGGTACACTGAAGCTTTCTTT. This codes for CASRADRYTEAFF.

The rearrangement links TRBV12-3 or TRBV12-4 to TRBJ1-2; 7 bases fit TRBD1. This CDR3 has 14 amino acids. Germline trimming cut 7 bases from V and 2 bases from J; bases unmatched to any gene: 7. This CDR3 is CASIPTGWNYGYTF. The CDR3 region has the DNA TGTGCCAGCATTCCGACAGGGTGGAACTATGGCTACACCTTC.

The rearrangement joins TRBV18 to TRBJ2-1; 10 positions agree with TRBD2. Germline V gene sequence: CDR1 KGHSH, CDR2 LQKENI. V shed 2 bases and J 5 bases; nucleotides not matched to a gene: 3. The CDR3 contains 15 residues. In DNA, the CDR3 is TGTGCCAGCTCACCAGGAGCGGGGGGGCACAATGAGCAGTTCTTC. Translating it yields CASSPGAGGHNEQFF.

About this clonotype itself: One end of the junction does not line up with germline, which may come from a read error. The gene calls are TRBV6-2 or TRBV6-3 and TRBJ1-2; D remains unclear. The CDR3 has 13 residues. Germline V lookup: CDR1 MNHEY, CDR2 SVGEGT. The CDR3 protein is CASSEGLYYGYTF. The CDR3 DNA sequence: TGCGCCAGCAGTGAAGGCCTATACTATGGCTACACCTTC.

The chain uses TRBV7-2 and TRBJ2-1; D gene unclear. Germline CDR1 and CDR2: SGHTA and FQGNSA. V shed 5 bases and J shed 8 bases, with 16 bases lying between them. The CDR3 loop spans 14 amino acids. This CDR3 is CASSPRSLGDEQFF. As DNA, the CDR3 is TGTGCCAGCAGCCCCAGAAGTCTTGGGGATGAGCAGTTCTTC.

This chain uses TRBV2 with TRBJ2-1; 10 bases fit TRBD1. The germline CDR1 and CDR2 sequences are SNHLY and FYNNEI. V shed 6 bases and J 8 bases; nucleotides not matched to a gene: 13. This CDR3 is 16 amino acids long. The CDR3 DNA reads TGTGCCAGCAGACCTTCAGACAGGGGGCGCATCCATGAGCAGTTCTTC. Translation gives CASRPSDRGRIHEQFF.

This clonotype has a handful of counts. The rearrangement joins TRBV7-9 to TRBJ1-4; D might be TRBD1 (5 bases). This CDR3 spans 20 amino acids. The germline gives CDR1 SEHNR, CDR2 FQNEAQ (reference sequence). Trimming took off 3 bases at V and 0 bases at J, with 23 bases between the two ends. The CDR3 coding sequence is TGTGCCAGCAGCTTTAAGTCGGGAGGGACCACAACTGCAACTAATGAAAAACTGTTTTTT. Encoded protein: CASSFKSGGTTTATNEKLFF.

The table lists this clonotype with a few counts. This chain joins TRBV7-3 and TRBJ2-3; D not resolved. Germline CDR1 SGHTA, CDR2 FQGTGA. CDR3 length: 14 amino acids. Trimming removed 2 bases at V and 3 bases at J, with 9 bases between. The CDR3 loop reads CASSLDGTTDTQYF. The CDR3 DNA is TGTGCCAGCAGCTTAGACGGAACAACAGATACGCAGTATTTT.

This clonotype was found a few times. The chain links TRBV6-1 to TRBJ1-3, with TRBD1 identical over 7 bases. Germline V gene lookup returns CDR1 MNHNS and CDR2 SASEGT. The V gene end was trimmed by 7 bases and the J gene end by 1 base; junction bases not matched to a gene: 7. There are 15 residues in the CDR3. CDR3 loop: CASTRDRDSGNTIYF. The CDR3 coding sequence is TGTGCCAGCACTCGCGACAGGGATTCTGGAAACACCATATATTTT.

The V and J genes are TRBV3-1 and TRBJ1-2, with a tentative D call TRBD1 (6 bases). CDR3 length: 14 amino acids. With 0 bases removed from V and 12 bases from J, the gap between germline ends came to 17 bases. Per the germline V gene, CDR1 is LGHDT and CDR2 is YNNKEL (reference sequence). The CDR3 is CASSQDRAGVSHTF. The CDR3 DNA sequence: TGTGCCAGCAGCCAAGATCGGGCAGGGGTAAGCCACACCTTC.

As regards this clonotype: A much more abundant neighbour one base away suggests this may be a read error. The chain recombines TRBV20-1 with TRBJ2-7; unclear D gene. Germline V gene data show CDR1 as DFQATT and CDR2 as SNEGSKA (reference sequence). The CDR3 runs 11 residues. The CDR3 reads CRASTTYEQYF. CDR3 nucleotides: TGCAGGGCTAGTACGACCTACGAGCAGTACTTC.

The chain has TRBV11-2 and TRBJ1-2, with D hard to call. V was clipped by 0 bases and J by 6 bases, with 5 bases between them. Per the germline V gene, CDR1 is SGHAT and CDR2 is FQNNGV. The CDR3 sequence is 12 residues long. The chain's CDR3 is CASSLEGNGYTF. CDR3 nucleotide sequence: TGTGCCAGCAGCTTAGAGGGAAATGGCTACACCTTC. The full variable domain, its missing parts supplied by reference TRBV11-2 and TRBJ1-2, is EAGVAQSPRYKIIEKRQSVAFWCNPISGHATLYWYQQILGQGPKLLIQFQNNGVVDDSQLPKDRFSAERLKGVDSTLKIQPAKLEDSAVYLCASSLEGNGYTFGSGTRLTVV.

V and J are TRBV7-2 and TRBJ2-1; 15 bases are shared with TRBD2. Trimming at V came to 5 bases and at J to 10 bases, leaving 6 bases not matched to a gene. The V gene's germline CDR1 is SGHTA and CDR2 FQGNSA. The CDR3 has 15 amino acids. CDR3 in amino acids: CASSRTSGGAEEQFF. The CDR3 bases are TGTGCCAGCAGCCGGACTAGCGGGGGGGCGGAGGAGCAGTTCTTC.

The gene calls are TRBV6-2 or TRBV6-3 and TRBJ2-2; 7 nucleotides match TRBD1. CDR1 is MNHEY and CDR2 is SVGEGT in the germline V gene. The CDR3 contains 17 residues. V dropped 2 bases and J dropped 1; count of bases not matched to a gene: 7. The DNA of the CDR3 is TGTGCCAGCAGTTACAGGGGGCGGACCGGGAACACCGGGGAGCTGTTTTTT. The encoded protein is CASSYRGRTGNTGELFF.

This clonotype was counted at least ten times. The rearrangement uses TRBV24-1 and TRBJ2-3; no clear D. CDR1 is KGHDR, CDR2 SFDVKD, per germline. V shed 4 bases and J shed 3 bases, with 1 base lying between them. The CDR3 runs 11 residues. This chain's CDR3 is CATSETDTQYF. The DNA for the CDR3 is TGTGCCACCAGTGAGACAGATACGCAGTATTTT.

J is TRBJ2-5 and V is TRBV6-5; TRBD2 aligns across 15 bases. In germline, CDR1 is MNHEY, CDR2 SVGAGI. The CDR3 length is 15 residues. V trimming: 6 bases; J trimming: 10 bases; junction bases outside the gene matches: 9. The chain's CDR3 is CASSSGTSGGPNQYF. CDR3 in DNA: TGTGCCAGCAGCTCCGGGACTAGCGGGGGGCCCAACCAGTACTTC.

The chain has TRBV7-2 and TRBJ2-1, with 10 bases identical to TRBD2. The CDR3 is 16 amino acids. Germline trimming cut 4 bases from V and 4 bases from J; bases unmatched to any gene: 7. From germline, CDR1 is SGHTA and CDR2 FQGNSA. Here the CDR3 reads CASSSQTSGKYNEQFF. The CDR3 nucleotides read TGTGCCAGCAGCTCACAAACTAGCGGGAAATACAATGAGCAGTTCTTC. Together with reference TRBV7-2 and TRBJ2-1, the CDR3 gives the full variable domain: GAGVSQSPSNKVTEKGKDVELRCDPISGHTALYWYRQSLGQGLEFLIYFQGNSAPDKSGLPSDRFSAERTGGSVSTLTIQRTQQEDSAVYLCASSSQTSGKYNEQFFGPGTRLTVL.

Only a few counts were recorded for this clonotype. This chain links TRBV20-1 with TRBJ2-3; 8 bases agree with TRBD2. The CDR3 is 15 residues long. V shed 1 base and J 2 bases; nucleotides not matched to a gene: 5. The germline V gene has CDR1 DFQATT and CDR2 SNEGSKA (reference sequence). CDR3 sequence (DNA): TGCAGTGCTAGAGCAGCTAGCGGGCCCACAGATACGCAGTATTTT. Amino acids: CSARAASGPTDTQYF.

Of note for this clonotype: With a much larger clone just one base away, this may be a read error. The chain is built from TRBV5-1 and TRBJ2-7; no firm D call. Germline V gene sequence: CDR1 SGHRS, CDR2 YFSETQ. Trimming removed 0 bases from V and 0 bases from J, with 10 bases in between. The CDR3 is made up of 15 amino acids. The CDR3 reads CASSLEPRYSYEQYF. The DNA of the CDR3 is TGCGCCAGCAGCTTGGAACCAAGGTACTCCTACGAGCAGTACTTC. Full variable domain (outside the CDR3, taken from reference TRBV5-1 and TRBJ2-7): KAGVTQTPRYLIKTRGQQVTLSCSPISGHRSVSWYQQTPGQGLQFLFEYFSETQRNKGNFPGRFSGRQFSNSRSEMNVSTLELGDSALYLCASSLEPRYSYEQYFGPGTRLTVT.

V gene TRBV20-1 combines with J gene TRBJ2-5, with D tentatively TRBD1 (6 bases). This CDR3 has 14 residues. Trimming stripped 0 bases from V and 5 bases from J, with 13 bases between. Germline CDR1 reads DFQATT; CDR2 reads SNEGSKA (reference sequence). Written as DNA, the CDR3 is TGCAGTGCTAGAGATTTGGGGGCATCGGAGACCCAGTACTTC. It translates to CSARDLGASETQYF.

The J gene is TRBJ2-1, the V gene TRBV4-1, with 10 bases matching TRBD2. CDR1 and CDR2 from the germline V gene are MGHRA and YSYEKL. The junction had 8 bases not matched to a gene; V was cut back by 2 bases and J by 4 bases. The CDR3 has 17 amino acids. The CDR3 DNA sequence: TGCGCCAGCAGCCAACCCTTTAGCGGGGGGACGTACAATGAGCAGTTCTTC. Amino acids: CASSQPFSGGTYNEQFF.

This clonotype came up a few times. The chain joins TRBV20-1 to TRBJ1-2; TRBD1 agrees at 11 bases. Germline V lookup: CDR1 DFQATT, CDR2 SNEGSKA (reference sequence). V shed 3 bases and J 4 bases; nucleotides not matched to a gene: 4. The CDR3 is 14 amino acids. CDR3 coding DNA: TGCAGTGCTAGTTTGGGGACAGGGGGCTATGGCTACACCTTC. It yields the protein CSASLGTGGYGYTF.